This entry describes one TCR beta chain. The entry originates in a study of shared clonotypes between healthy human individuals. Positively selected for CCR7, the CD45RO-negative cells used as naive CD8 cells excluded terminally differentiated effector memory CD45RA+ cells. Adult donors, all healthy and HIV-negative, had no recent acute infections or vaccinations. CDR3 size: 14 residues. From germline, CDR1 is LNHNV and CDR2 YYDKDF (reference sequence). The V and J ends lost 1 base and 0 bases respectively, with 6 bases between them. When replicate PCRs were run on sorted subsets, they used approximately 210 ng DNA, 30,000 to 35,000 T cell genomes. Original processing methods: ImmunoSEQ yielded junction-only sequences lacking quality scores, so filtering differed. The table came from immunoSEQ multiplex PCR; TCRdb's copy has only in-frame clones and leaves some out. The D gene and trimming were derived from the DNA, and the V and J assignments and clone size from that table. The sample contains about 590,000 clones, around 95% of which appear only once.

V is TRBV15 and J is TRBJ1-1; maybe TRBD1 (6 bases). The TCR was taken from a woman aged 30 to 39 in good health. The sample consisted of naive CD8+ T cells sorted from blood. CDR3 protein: CATSRGTVNTEAFF. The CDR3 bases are TGTGCCACCAGCAGAGGGACAGTGAACACTGAAGCTTTCTTT.